The sample holds one count of the clone carrying this T cell receptor (beta chain). This sample was taken from a study of blood T cell repertoires in COVID-19. Study information: T cells, B-cell-depleted T cells, or PBMCs supplied cDNA or gDNA.

Germline values: CDR1 SGHAT, CDR2 FQNNGV. V gave up 5 bases and J gave up 2 bases; unmatched junction bases: 13. CDR3 length: 17 residues. Authors' data handling: Amplification of reference gene primers was used by the study to estimate nucleated cell counts. Assay: immunoSEQ multiplex PCR; the TCRdb copy retains only in-frame clones and omits some. V, J and clone size reflect that table, while D and trimming were determined from the DNA. The table has a few hundred thousand clones, around nine tenths seen once. The sequenced sample consisted of peripheral blood. V usage is TRBV11-2 and J usage is TRBJ2-5; TRBD1 matches at 8 bases. This receptor was obtained from a human donor in a cohort sampled during active COVID-19. Written as DNA, the CDR3 is TGTGCCAGCAGCCCCCTAGGATGGACAGGGCTTCAAGAGACCCAGTACTTC. This translates into CASSPLGWTGLQETQYF.